The following is a T cell receptor (beta chain) sequence with its context. This clonotype was counted at least ten times. The antigen it recognizes is unknown. Base qualities are not recorded, but no much larger clone differs from it by a single base. For repertoire sequencing, TCR beta CDR3 regions were amplified from RNA transcripts. The first round was an RT-PCR using HTBI primers with the Qiagen OneStep RT-PCR kit, and this first round was followed by a second-round multiplex PCR, then size selection and purification. The libraries underwent paired-end sequencing with 100 bp reads on an Illumina HiSeq2000. The source study handled its data this way. Reads were processed with SOAPnuke, discarding reads with adapters, uncalled bases, mean Phred below 15, or no exact constant-primer or identifier match. High-quality paired reads were merged with COPE v1.2.5. Each unique nucleotide sequence was treated as a clonotype, and MiTCR v1.1 was used to align the clonotypes to the IMGT TRB V, D and J references. Analysis was restricted to V-J combinations with a frequency above 0.0001, which covered 98% to 99.2% of repertoires. For each V-J combination, a TCR clonal expansion and chaos score was defined as the ratio of F50 clonal expansion to chaos observed in the TCRdist matrix. Welch's t-statistics and random forest were used to narrow the features down to 13 V-J combinations, which were then fed into a naive Bayes classifier. Thyroid-blood repertoire similarity was quantified with the Morisita-Horn index. The public reads were reprocessed in TCRdb via fastp at Q25 and MiXCR, keeping in-frame beta chains. One record per CDR3 amino acid sequence lists the most common genes and DNA. These V and J calls rely on TCRdb rather than the paper's analysis. This sample lists some 200,000 distinct CDR3 sequences; 29% were detected once. The ten most abundant clones make up about 8.2% of the sample.

The sample comes from a study of Graves' ophthalmopathy and Graves' hyperthyroidism (dated by TCRdb to the late 2010s). With regard to the full study: Peripheral blood samples were taken at the time of initial diagnosis, before any treatment was given. Following sample collection, hyperthyroidism patients were given methimazole at a starting dose of 30 mg daily, and ophthalmopathy patients were given high-dose intravenous methylprednisolone. The 100 discovery patients were divided at random into training and test sets in a 7:3 ratio. In total, 135 blood samples were TCR-sequenced: 43 ophthalmopathy, some 75 hyperthyroidism and some 17 hyperthyroidism-to-ophthalmopathy patients. In over 5 hyperthyroidism patients, the T-cell repertoire of thyroid tissue was compared with the T-cell repertoire of blood. To tell Graves' ophthalmopathy apart from Graves' hyperthyroidism, and to predict which patients would progress to ophthalmopathy, the study relied on TCR beta repertoire signatures. For independent validation, a separate cohort was made up of approximately 19 hyperthyroidism patients plus 17 patients who later progressed from hyperthyroidism to ophthalmopathy. To explore V-J signatures that distinguish ophthalmopathy from hyperthyroidism, a discovery set of 100 patients was enrolled, made up of 40 to 45 with ophthalmopathy and under 65 with stable hyperthyroidism. Overall results and qualifications from the work: In validation, the model predicted ophthalmopathy progression with about 71% sensitivity and roughly 72% specificity; roughly 12 predicted patients were CT-confirmed with GO in a median of around 6 months. Most expanded thyroid clonotypes with frequency above 0.001 were also detected in blood, suggesting blood repertoires may reflect the thyroid immune response. The 13-signature model separated ophthalmopathy from stable hyperthyroidism with roughly 89% sensitivity and roughly 84% specificity in cross-validation, and 80%/75% in the test set. No statistical method was used to predetermine the sample size, and group allocation was not hidden from the investigators.

Patients with ophthalmopathy had moderately to severely active disease, with a Clinical Activity Score of 3 or more, a NOSPECS grade of 4 or more, and a disease duration of less than 3 months. Anyone with other autoimmune diseases, uncontrolled infections, pregnancy or lactation was excluded from the study. Diagnosis relied on clinical symptoms, serum thyroxine, TRAb, thyroid ultrasound and orbital computed tomography. PBMCs were isolated from 10 ml of fresh peripheral blood by Ficoll-Paque density gradient centrifugation. Total RNA was extracted with Trizol reagent and quality-checked on an Agilent 2100 Bioanalyzer. The sample taken for sequencing was peripheral blood. This TCR derives from a man between 45 and 60 years old with Graves' ophthalmopathy. Donor details come from another sample of the same person, matched by shared clones.

The DNA reads as follows: TGTGCCAGCAGTCGGGACAGGATCAATCAGCCCCAGCATTTT. This yields the protein CASSRDRINQPQHF. Recombination joined TRBV6-5 with TRBJ1-5; 8 bases in between match TRBD1. The germline V end is reduced by 5 bases and the J end by 3 bases; junction bases left unmatched: 3. The germline V gene specifies MNHEY as CDR1 and SVGAGI as CDR2. CDR3 length: 14 amino acids, cysteine to phenylalanine. The retained sequence is limited to the CDR3, 42 bases, with the frame set at the first base.